The next 8 T cell receptor beta chains were all read from a single sample in a study of cytomegalovirus exposure and HLA in healthy donors. With 60 Vbeta and 13 Jbeta primers, the PCR was carried out. Method: immunoSEQ multiplex PCR; TCRdb's copy keeps in-frame clones and lacks some. The sample holds about 96,000 clones, 65% to 75% seen once. The sequenced sample was PBMCs. These receptors all come from a woman aged 70-85 years in good health and CMV-seropositive.

The V call is TRBV10-1, the J call TRBJ2-7, with TRBD1 as a possible D gene (5 bases). Trimming took off 5 bases at V and 4 bases at J, with 15 bases between the two ends. This CDR3 is 14 amino acids long. Germline V gene lookup returns CDR1 WNHNN and CDR2 SYGVQD (reference sequence). The CDR3 here is CASSFGQGPYEQYF. CDR3 in DNA: TGCGCCAGCAGTTTTGGCCAGGGCCCTTACGAGCAGTACTTC.

V usage is TRBV19 and J usage is TRBJ2-7, with a weak D call TRBD2 (6 bases). Between the trimmed V and J ends, which lost 3 bases and 2 bases, there was a span of 11 bases. The CDR3 spans 14 residues. Germline V CDR1 and CDR2: LNHDA, SQIVND (reference sequence). The CDR3 nucleotides are TGTGCCAGTAGTATTTTCGCGGGAACCTACGAGCAGTACTTC. Translation gives CASSIFAGTYEQYF.

This chain's CDR3 is CASSFDMILHNSPLHF. Here the CDR3 DNA reads TGTGCCAGCAGCTTTGACATGATCCTGCATAATTCACCCCTCCACTTT. The rearrangement joins TRBV5-8 to TRBJ1-6; D gene uncertain. This CDR3 spans 16 amino acids. Trimming shortened V by 2 bases and J by 5 bases, and 14 bases separated the two germline ends. Germline V gene lookup returns CDR1 SGHTS and CDR2 YDEGEE.

This chain joins TRBV5-4 and TRBJ2-7; D perhaps matches TRBD1 (5 bases). The germline V gene encodes CDR1 SGHNT and CDR2 YYREEE (reference sequence). The V and J ends lost 0 bases and 3 bases respectively, with 7 bases between them. CDR3 length equals 13 residues. In nucleotides, the CDR3 is TGTGCCAGCAGCTTGGCAGGGATCTACGAGCAGTACTTC. This encodes CASSLAGIYEQYF. The complete variable domain, with remaining parts taken from reference TRBV5-4 and TRBJ2-7, reads ETGVTQSPTHLIKTRGQQVTLRCSSQSGHNTVSWYQQALGQGPQFIFQYYREEENGRGNFPPRFSGLQFPNYSSELNVNALELDDSALYLCASSLAGIYEQYFGPGTRLTVT.

The gene calls are TRBV4-1 and TRBJ2-3, with D unresolved. The CDR3 is 12 residues long. Germline loops: CDR1 MGHRA, CDR2 YSYEKL. Trimming shortened V by 4 bases and J by 1 base, and 3 bases separated the two germline ends. The CDR3 loop is CASSPGTDTQYF. The CDR3 nucleotides read TGCGCCAGCAGCCCGGGCACAGATACGCAGTATTTT.

V gene TRBV5-1 combines with J gene TRBJ1-1; maybe TRBD1 (6 bases). This CDR3 comprises 14 residues. The V and J ends lost 7 bases and 4 bases respectively, with 17 bases between them. Germline V gives CDR1 SGHRS, CDR2 YFSETQ. CDR3 residues: CASGPGGAFTEAFF. CDR3 bases: TGCGCCAGCGGGCCTGGGGGGGCCTTCACTGAAGCTTTCTTT.

The table lists this clone with a few counts. As DNA, the CDR3 is TGCGCCAGCAGCCAAGAGGCAGGGCCCCAGTACTTC. It encodes CASSQEAGPQYF. The chain is built from TRBV4-1 and TRBJ2-7; the D gene is possibly TRBD1 (5 bases). V dropped 0 bases and J dropped 10 bases, with 10 bases sitting between them. The CDR3 length is 12 residues. Germline CDR1 MGHRA, CDR2 YSYEKL.

This clone is a singleton in its sample. V gene TRBV29-1 combines with J gene TRBJ2-2; a possible D gene is TRBD1 (5 bases). V lost 7 bases and J lost 2, with 11 bases in between. The germline V gene has CDR1 SQVTM and CDR2 ANQGSEA. This CDR3 has 13 amino acids. The CDR3 coding sequence is TGCAGCGGGCAGGACACCAACACCGGGGAGCTGTTTTTT. Protein product: CSGQDTNTGELFF.